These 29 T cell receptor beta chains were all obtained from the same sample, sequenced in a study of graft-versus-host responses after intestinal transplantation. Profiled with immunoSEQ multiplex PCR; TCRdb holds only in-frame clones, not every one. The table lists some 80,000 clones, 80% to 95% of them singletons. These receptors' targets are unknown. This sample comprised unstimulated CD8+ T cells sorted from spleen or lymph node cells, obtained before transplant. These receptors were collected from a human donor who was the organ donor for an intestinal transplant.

The CDR3 DNA reads as TGCGCCAGCAGCCATGTGAGGACTAGCGCGAACACCGGGGAGCTGTTTTTT. It is translated as CASSHVRTSANTGELFF. The chain combines TRBV4-1 with TRBJ2-2, with 9 bases that match TRBD2. The V segment lost 3 bases and the J segment 0 bases; nucleotides outside the gene matches: 5. The CDR3 length is 17 residues. In germline, CDR1 is MGHRA, CDR2 YSYEKL.

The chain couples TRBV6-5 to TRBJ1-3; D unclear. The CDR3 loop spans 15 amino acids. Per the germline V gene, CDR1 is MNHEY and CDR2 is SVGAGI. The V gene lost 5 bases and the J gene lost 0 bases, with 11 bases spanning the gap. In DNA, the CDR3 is TGTGCCAGCAGTCCGGGGTCCACCTCTGGAAACACCATATATTTT. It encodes CASSPGSTSGNTIYF.

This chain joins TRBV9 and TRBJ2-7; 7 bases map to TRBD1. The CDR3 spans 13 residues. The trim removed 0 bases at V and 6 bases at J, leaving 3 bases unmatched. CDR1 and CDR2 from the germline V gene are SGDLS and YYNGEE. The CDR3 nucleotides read TGTGCCAGCAGCGTAGGGTCAGGGGGCGAGCAGTACTTC. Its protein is CASSVGSGGEQYF.

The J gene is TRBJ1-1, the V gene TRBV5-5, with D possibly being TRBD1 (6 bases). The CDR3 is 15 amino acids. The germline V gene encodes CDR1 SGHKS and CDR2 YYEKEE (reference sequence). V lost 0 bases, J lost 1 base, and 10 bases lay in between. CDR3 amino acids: CASSLGRGANTEAFF. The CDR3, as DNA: TGTGCCAGCAGCTTGGGCAGGGGAGCGAACACTGAAGCTTTCTTT.

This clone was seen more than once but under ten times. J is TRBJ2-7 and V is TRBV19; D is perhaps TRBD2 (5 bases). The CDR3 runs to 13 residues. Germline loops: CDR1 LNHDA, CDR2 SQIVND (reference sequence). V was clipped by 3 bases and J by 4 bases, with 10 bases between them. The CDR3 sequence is CASSMRVTYEQYF. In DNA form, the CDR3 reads TGTGCCAGTAGTATGCGGGTCACATACGAGCAGTACTTC.

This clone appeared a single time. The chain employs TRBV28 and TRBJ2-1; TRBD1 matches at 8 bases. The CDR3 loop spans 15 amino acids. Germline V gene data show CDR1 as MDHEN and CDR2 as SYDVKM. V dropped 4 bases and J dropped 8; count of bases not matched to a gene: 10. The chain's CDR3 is CASSYPPTGVDEQFF. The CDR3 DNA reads TGTGCCAGCAGTTATCCCCCGACAGGGGTTGATGAGCAGTTCTTC.

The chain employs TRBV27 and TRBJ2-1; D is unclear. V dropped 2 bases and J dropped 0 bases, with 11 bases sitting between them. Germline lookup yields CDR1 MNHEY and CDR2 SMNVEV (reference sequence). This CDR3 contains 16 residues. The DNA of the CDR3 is TGTGCCAGCAGTTTAATTCCGCCGAGCTCCTACAATGAGCAGTTCTTC. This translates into CASSLIPPSSYNEQFF.

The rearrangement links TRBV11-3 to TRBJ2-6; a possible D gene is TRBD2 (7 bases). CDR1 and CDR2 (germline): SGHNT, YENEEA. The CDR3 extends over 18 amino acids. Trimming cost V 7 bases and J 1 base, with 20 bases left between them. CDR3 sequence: CASNTPGRGQSGANVLTF. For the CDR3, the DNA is TGTGCCAGCAACACCCCCGGGCGGGGGCAGTCTGGGGCCAACGTCCTGACTTTC.

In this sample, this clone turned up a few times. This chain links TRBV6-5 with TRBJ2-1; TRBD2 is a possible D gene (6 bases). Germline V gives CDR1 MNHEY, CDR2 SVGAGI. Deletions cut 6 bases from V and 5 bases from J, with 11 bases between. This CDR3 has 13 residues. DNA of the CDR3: TGTGCCAGCAGACTAGCACAAGACAATGAGCAGTTCTTC. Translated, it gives CASRLAQDNEQFF.

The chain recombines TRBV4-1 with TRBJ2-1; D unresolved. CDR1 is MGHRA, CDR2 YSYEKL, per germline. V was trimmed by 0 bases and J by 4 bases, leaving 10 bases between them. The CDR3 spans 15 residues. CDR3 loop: CASSQEGSPYNEQFF. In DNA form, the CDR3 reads TGCGCCAGCAGCCAAGAGGGGTCGCCTTACAATGAGCAGTTCTTC.

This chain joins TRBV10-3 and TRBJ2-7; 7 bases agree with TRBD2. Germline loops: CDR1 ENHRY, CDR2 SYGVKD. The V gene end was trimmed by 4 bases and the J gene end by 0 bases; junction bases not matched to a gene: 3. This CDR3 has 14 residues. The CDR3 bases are TGTGCCATCAGTGGAGCGGGGAGCTCCTACGAGCAGTACTTC. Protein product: CAISGAGSSYEQYF.

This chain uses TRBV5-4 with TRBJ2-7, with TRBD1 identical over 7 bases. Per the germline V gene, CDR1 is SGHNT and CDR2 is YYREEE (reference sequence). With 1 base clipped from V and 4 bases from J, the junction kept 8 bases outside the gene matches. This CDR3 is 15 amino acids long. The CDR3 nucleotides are TGTGCCAGCAGCTTGACCGCAAACAGGGGTTACGAGCAGTACTTC. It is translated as CASSLTANRGYEQYF.

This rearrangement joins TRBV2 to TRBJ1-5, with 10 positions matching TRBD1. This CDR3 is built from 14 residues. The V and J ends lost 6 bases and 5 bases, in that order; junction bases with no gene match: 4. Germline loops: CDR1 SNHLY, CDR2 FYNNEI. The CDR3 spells CASRGTGVYQPQHF. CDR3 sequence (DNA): TGTGCCAGCAGAGGGACAGGGGTGTATCAGCCCCAGCATTTT.

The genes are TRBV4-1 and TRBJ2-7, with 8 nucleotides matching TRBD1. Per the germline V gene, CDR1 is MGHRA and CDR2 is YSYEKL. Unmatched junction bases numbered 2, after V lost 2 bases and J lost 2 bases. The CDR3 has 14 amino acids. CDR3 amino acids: CASSQRTGPYEQYF. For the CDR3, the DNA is TGCGCCAGCAGCCAAAGGACAGGGCCCTACGAGCAGTACTTC.

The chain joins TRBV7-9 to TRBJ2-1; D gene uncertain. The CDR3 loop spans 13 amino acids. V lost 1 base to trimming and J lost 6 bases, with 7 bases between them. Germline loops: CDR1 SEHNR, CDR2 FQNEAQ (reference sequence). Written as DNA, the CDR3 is TGTGCCAGCAGCTTAGAAACGGGCAATGAGCAGTTCTTC. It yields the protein CASSLETGNEQFF.

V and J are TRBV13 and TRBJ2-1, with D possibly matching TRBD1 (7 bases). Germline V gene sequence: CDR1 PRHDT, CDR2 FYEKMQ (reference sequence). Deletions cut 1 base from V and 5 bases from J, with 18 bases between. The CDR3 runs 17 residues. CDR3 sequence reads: CASSLAGGGVIDNEQFF. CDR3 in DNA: TGTGCCAGCAGCTTAGCTGGAGGGGGCGTTATCGACAATGAGCAGTTCTTC.

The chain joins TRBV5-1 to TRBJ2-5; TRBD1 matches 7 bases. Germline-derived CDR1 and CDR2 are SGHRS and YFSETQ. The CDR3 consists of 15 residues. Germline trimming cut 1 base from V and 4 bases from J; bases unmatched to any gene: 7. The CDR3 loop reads CASSLWGRGLETQYF. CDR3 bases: TGCGCCAGCAGCTTGTGGGGCAGGGGGTTAGAGACCCAGTACTTC.

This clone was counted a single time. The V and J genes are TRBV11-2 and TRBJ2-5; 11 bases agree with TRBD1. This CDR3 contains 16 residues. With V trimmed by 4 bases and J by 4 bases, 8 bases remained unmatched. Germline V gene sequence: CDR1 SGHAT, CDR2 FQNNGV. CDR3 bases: TGTGCCAGCAGCTCGGGACAGGGGGACGAATTAGAGACCCAGTACTTC. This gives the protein CASSSGQGDELETQYF. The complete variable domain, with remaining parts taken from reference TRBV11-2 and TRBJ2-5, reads EAGVAQSPRYKIIEKRQSVAFWCNPISGHATLYWYQQILGQGPKLLIQFQNNGVVDDSQLPKDRFSAERLKGVDSTLKIQPAKLEDSAVYLCASSSGQGDELETQYFGPGTRLLVL.

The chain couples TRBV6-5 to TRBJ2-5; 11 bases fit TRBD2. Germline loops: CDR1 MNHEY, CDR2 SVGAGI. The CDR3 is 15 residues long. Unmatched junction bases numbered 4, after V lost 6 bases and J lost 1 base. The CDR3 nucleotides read TGTGCCAGCAGACGGACTAGCGGGCCCCAAGAGACCCAGTACTTC. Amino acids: CASRRTSGPQETQYF.

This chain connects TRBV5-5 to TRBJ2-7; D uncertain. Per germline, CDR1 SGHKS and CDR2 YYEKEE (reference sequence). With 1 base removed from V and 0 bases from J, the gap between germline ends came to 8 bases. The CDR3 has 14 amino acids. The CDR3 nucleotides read TGTGCCAGCAGCTTGCTACGTTTCTCCTACGAGCAGTACTTC. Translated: CASSLLRFSYEQYF.

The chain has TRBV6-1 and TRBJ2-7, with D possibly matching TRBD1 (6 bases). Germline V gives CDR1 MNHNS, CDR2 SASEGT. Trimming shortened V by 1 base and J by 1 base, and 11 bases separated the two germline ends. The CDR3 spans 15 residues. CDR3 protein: CASSEGGQQSYEQYF. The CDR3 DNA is TGTGCCAGCAGTGAAGGGGGACAACAGTCCTACGAGCAGTACTTC.

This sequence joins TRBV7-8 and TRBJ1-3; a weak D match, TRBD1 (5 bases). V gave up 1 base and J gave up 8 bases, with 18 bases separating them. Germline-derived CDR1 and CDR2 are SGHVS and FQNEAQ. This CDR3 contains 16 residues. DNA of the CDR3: TGTGCCAGCAGCTTAGGACGGGGACTCCCGGCCGACACCATATATTTT. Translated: CASSLGRGLPADTIYF.

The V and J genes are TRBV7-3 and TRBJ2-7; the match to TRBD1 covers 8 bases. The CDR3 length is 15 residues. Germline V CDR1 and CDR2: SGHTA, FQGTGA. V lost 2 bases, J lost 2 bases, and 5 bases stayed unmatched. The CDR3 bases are TGTGCCAGCAGCTTATACGACAGGGGTCCCTACGAGCAGTACTTC. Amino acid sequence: CASSLYDRGPYEQYF.

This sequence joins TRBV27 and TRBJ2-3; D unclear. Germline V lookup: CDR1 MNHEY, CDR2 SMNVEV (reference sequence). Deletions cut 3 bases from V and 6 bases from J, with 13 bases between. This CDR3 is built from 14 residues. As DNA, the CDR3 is TGTGCCAGCAGTTTTGACCCCCCGGGCGATACGCAGTATTTT. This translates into CASSFDPPGDTQYF.

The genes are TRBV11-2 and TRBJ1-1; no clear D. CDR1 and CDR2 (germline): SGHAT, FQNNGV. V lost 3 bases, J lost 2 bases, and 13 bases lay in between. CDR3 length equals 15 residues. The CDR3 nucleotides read TGTGCCAGCAGCTTCCCCTTGGAGGGAAACACTGAAGCTTTCTTT. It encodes CASSFPLEGNTEAFF.

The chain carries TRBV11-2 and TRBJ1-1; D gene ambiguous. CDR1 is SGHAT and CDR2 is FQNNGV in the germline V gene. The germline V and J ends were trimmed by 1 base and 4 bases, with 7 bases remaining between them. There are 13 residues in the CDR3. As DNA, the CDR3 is TGTGCCAGCAGCTTAGGGATGGTCACTGAAGCTTTCTTT. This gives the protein CASSLGMVTEAFF.

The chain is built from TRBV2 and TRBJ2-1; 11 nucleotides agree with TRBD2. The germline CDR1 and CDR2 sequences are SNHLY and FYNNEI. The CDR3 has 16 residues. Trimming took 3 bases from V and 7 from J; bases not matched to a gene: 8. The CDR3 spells CASSEPGLAVLNEQFF. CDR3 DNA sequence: TGTGCCAGCAGTGAGCCGGGACTAGCGGTCCTAAATGAGCAGTTCTTC.

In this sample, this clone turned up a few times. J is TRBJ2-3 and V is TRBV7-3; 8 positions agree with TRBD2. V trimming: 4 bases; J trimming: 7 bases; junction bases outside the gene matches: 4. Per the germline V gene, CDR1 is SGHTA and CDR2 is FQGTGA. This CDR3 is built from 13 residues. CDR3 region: CASSSTSAHTQYF. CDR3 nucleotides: TGTGCCAGCAGCTCGACTAGCGCCCATACGCAGTATTTT.

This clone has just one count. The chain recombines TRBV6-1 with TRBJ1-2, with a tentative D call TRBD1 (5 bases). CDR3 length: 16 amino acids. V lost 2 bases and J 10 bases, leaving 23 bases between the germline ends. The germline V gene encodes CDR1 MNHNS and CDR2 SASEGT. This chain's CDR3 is CASSERRGVKREDYTF. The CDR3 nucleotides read TGTGCCAGCAGTGAACGACGGGGGGTAAAAAGGGAGGACTACACCTTC.